The T cell receptor beta chain described here comes from a study of shared clonotypes between healthy human individuals. Study at large: Per-donor plates numbered three CD4 naive, three CD4 memory, two CD8 naive and one CD8 memory. Findings of the study overall: Shared clonotypes: approximately 5% naive CD4, about 3.3% naive CD8, roughly 2.4% memory CD4, 0.4% memory CD8.

Germline loops: CDR1 KGHSH, CDR2 LQKENI. The CDR3 has 14 amino acids. Trimming took 3 bases from V and 2 from J, leaving 11 bases between them. Remarks on this clone: The antigen remains undetermined.

The sorted-subset replicate PCRs were given 150 to 200 ng DNA, which is about 29,000 T cell genomes. The assay was immunoSEQ multiplex PCR, and TCRdb's table has in-frame clones only and misses some. Among 1.6 million or so clones listed, about 98.5% were seen once. The chain joins TRBV18 to TRBJ2-7; the D is unclear. The clonotype comes from a man aged 25 to 45 in good health. The sequencing sample was made of naive CD4+ T cells sorted from blood. Stated subset: CD45RA+ positively selected. The CDR3 sequence is CASSPPRNTYEQYF. For the CDR3, the DNA is TGTGCCAGCTCACCGCCCCGAAATACCTACGAGCAGTACTTC.